A selection of T cell receptor beta chains follows, all from one sample in a study of molecular identifiers for immune sequencing clone quantification. Each CDR3 protein gets one entry after TCRdb re-called the PCR reads with MiXCR. The sample yields about 23,000 distinct CDR3 sequences, under 20% seen once. Sequencing input: naive CD8+ T cells from blood, with Jurkat cell RNA spiked in. The receptors come from a human donor in good health. Some libraries in this study had Jurkat cell RNA spiked in. CDR3s include the opening cysteine and the closing phenylalanine or tryptophan. Fields, in order: J gene, V gene, clone size, D gene, CDR3 protein, CDR3 DNA. A D gene is named only where the DNA matches it firmly. Size values are once, few and many counts, or a class for expanded clones, and some rows have none.

TRBJ1-2 TRBV12-5 many TRBD1 CASGPNRGGRDGYTF TGTGCTAGTGGTCCGAACAGGGGAGGCCGCGACGGCTACACCTTC
TRBJ2-7 TRBV12-3/TRBV12-4 many TRBD2 CASSPSGSYEQYF TGTGCCAGCAGTCCTAGCGGGAGTTACGAGCAGTACTTC
TRBJ1-1 TRBV7-9 many - CASSLDHGLGGQVGTEAFF TGTGCCAGCAGCTTAGACCATGGGCTTGGGGGGCAAGTTGGCACTGAAGCTTTCTTT
TRBJ1-5 TRBV19 many TRBD1 CASTSTGNQPQHF TGTGCCAGTACCTCGACAGGGAATCAGCCCCAGCATTTT
TRBJ1-1 TRBV2 many - CASTLDTEAFF TGTGCCAGTACATTAGACACTGAAGCTTTCTTT
TRBJ2-3 TRBV7-2 - - CASSSRHTLYVDTQYF TGTGCCAGCAGCTCCCGACACACCTTATATGTAGATACGCAGTATTTT
TRBJ1-2 TRBV28 many TRBD1 CASSIDRGGFGYTF TGTGCCAGCAGTATAGACAGGGGGGGATTCGGCTACACCTTC
TRBJ2-5 TRBV13 many TRBD2 CASSSSGTGETQYF TGTGCCAGCAGCTCTAGCGGTACGGGGGAGACCCAGTACTTC
TRBJ2-3 TRBV4-3 - TRBD2 CASSQSVAGGTDTQYF TGCGCCAGCAGCCAAAGTGTGGCGGGGGGCACAGATACGCAGTATTTT
TRBJ2-3 TRBV27 many TRBD2 CASSSWIARTSGREGDTQYF TGTGCCAGCAGTTCTTGGATCGCCCGGACTAGCGGGAGAGAGGGAGATACGCAGTATTTT
TRBJ2-1 TRBV2 many TRBD1 CASPDGDRGQGNEQFF TGTGCCAGCCCCGACGGGGACAGGGGGCAAGGTAATGAGCAGTTCTTC
TRBJ1-2 TRBV12-3/TRBV12-4 few - CASSFGSLGLYVGRAYGYTF TGTGCCAGCAGTTTCGGTTCACTAGGGTTGTATGTTGGGCGAGCCTATGGCTACACCTTC
TRBJ1-1 TRBV9 once - CASSTAEGLNTEAFF TGTGCCAGCAGCACGGCGGAGGGCTTGAACACTGAAGCTTTCTTT
TRBJ1-1 TRBV29-1 medium-sized - CSVDTEYTEAFF TGCAGCGTTGACACAGAGTACACTGAAGCTTTCTTT
TRBJ2-3 TRBV6-2/TRBV6-3 - TRBD2 CASSASGVLDTQYF TGTGCCAGCAGTGCGAGCGGGGTATTAGATACGCAGTATTTT
TRBJ2-3 TRBV29-1 medium-sized TRBD2 CSVESGAGLAGEAVFSDTQYF TGCAGCGTTGAATCGGGAGCAGGACTAGCGGGAGAGGCTGTATTCTCAGATACGCAGTATTTT
TRBJ2-6 TRBV27 many - CASSPLGTSGANVLTF TGTGCCAGCAGCCCTTTAGGAACCTCTGGGGCCAACGTCCTGACTTTC
TRBJ1-1 TRBV6-2/TRBV6-3 many - CASTKDSRGTEAFF TGTGCCAGCACCAAGGACTCTAGGGGCACTGAAGCTTTCTTT
TRBJ2-3 TRBV25-1 many - CASSSPDSTDTQYF TGTGCCAGCAGTAGCCCGGACTCCACAGATACGCAGTATTTT
TRBJ1-1 TRBV6-6 many - CASSYPQGNTEAFF TGTGCCAGCAGTTACCCCCAAGGGAACACTGAAGCTTTCTTT
TRBJ2-3 TRBV7-9 many - CASSPTGLGVRTDTQYF TGTGCCAGCAGCCCAACAGGGCTAGGGGTGCGCACAGATACGCAGTATTTT
TRBJ2-1 TRBV4-1 many TRBD2 CASSPGLAGPYNEQFF TGCGCCAGCAGCCCGGGACTAGCGGGACCGTACAATGAGCAGTTCTTC
TRBJ2-3 TRBV9 many TRBD2 CASSVEAGGKTDTQYF TGTGCCAGCAGCGTAGAGGCGGGGGGGAAAACAGATACGCAGTATTTT
TRBJ2-7 TRBV7-9 many TRBD1 CASSLPGQGLSYEQYF TGTGCCAGCAGCTTACCCGGACAGGGGCTGTCCTACGAGCAGTACTTC
TRBJ2-3 TRBV4-3 - - CASSQGIRASTDTQYF TGCGCCAGCAGCCAGGGCATCAGGGCTAGCACAGATACGCAGTATTTT
TRBJ2-1 TRBV24-1 many - CATIRGDEQFF TGTGCCACTATAAGGGGAGATGAGCAGTTCTTC
TRBJ1-1 TRBV4-3 many - CASSQDRRTNTEAFF TGCGCCAGCAGCCAAGATCGCAGGACTAACACTGAAGCTTTCTTT
TRBJ2-1 TRBV7-3 many - CASSLRPAGTPSNEQFF TGTGCCAGCAGCTTAAGGCCCGCCGGGACACCCTCCAATGAGCAGTTCTTC